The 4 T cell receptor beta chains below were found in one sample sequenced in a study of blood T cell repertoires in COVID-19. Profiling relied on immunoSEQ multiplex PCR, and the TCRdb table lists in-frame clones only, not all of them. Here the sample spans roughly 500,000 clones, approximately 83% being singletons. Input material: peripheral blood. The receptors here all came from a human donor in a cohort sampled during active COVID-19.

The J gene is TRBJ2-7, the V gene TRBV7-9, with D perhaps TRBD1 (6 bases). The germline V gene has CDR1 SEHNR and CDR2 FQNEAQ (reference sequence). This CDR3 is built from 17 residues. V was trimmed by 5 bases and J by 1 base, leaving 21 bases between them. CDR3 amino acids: CASSQSQGSKESYEQYF. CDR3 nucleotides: TGTGCCAGCAGCCAGAGCCAGGGGAGTAAAGAATCCTACGAGCAGTACTTC. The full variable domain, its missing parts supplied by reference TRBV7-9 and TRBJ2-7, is DTGVSQNPRHKITKRGQNVTFRCDPISEHNRLYWYRQTLGQGPEFLTYFQNEAQLEKSRLLSDRFSAERPKGSFSTLEIQRTEQGDSAMYLCASSQSQGSKESYEQYFGPGTRLTVT.

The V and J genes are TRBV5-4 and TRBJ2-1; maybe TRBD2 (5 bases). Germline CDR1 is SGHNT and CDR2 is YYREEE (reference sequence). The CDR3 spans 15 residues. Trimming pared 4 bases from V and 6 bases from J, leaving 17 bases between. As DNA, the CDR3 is TGTGCCAGCAGCAGACTTATTGGAGGTTTCAATGAGCAGTTCTTC. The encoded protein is CASSRLIGGFNEQFF.

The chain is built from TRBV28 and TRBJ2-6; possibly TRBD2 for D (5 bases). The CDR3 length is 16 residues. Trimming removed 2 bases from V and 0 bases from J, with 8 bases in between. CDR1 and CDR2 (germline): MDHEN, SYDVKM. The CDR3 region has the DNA TGTGCCAGCAGTTTAGGCGGGCTCTCTGGGGCCAACGTCCTGACTTTC. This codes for CASSLGGLSGANVLTF.

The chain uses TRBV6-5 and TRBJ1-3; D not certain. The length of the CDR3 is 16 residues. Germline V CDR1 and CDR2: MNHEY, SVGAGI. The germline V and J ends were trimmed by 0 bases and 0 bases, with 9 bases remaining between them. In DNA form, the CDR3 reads TGTGCCAGCAGTTACTCGGGCGGGATCTCTGGAAACACCATATATTTT. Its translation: CASSYSGGISGNTIYF.